This T cell receptor beta chain was sequenced for a study of blood T cell repertoires in COVID-19. As originally analysed: Nucleated cell number was recorded as an estimate derived from reference gene primer amplification. Using immunoSEQ multiplex PCR, the repertoire was profiled, and TCRdb retains in-frame clones only, with some absent. V, J and clone size reflect that table, while D and trimming were determined from the DNA. The data contain about 200,000 clones, under 90% of them seen just once; the ten biggest clones take up around 6%. There are 15 residues in the CDR3. V was clipped by 7 bases and J by 0 bases, with 15 bases between them. Germline loops: CDR1 MDHEN, CDR2 SYDVKM.

The gene calls are TRBV28 and TRBJ2-5; no firm D call. This clonotype originated in a man aged 60-69 years who had recovered from COVID-19. Source material: peripheral blood. DNA for the CDR3: TGTGCCAGCACCTCAGATCATACGTACCAAGAGACCCAGTACTTC. As protein: CASTSDHTYQETQYF.